Shown below are 32 T cell receptor beta chains from a single sample sequenced in a study of blood T cell repertoires in COVID-19. The repertoire was sequenced with immunoSEQ multiplex PCR; TCRdb's copy has only in-frame clones and lacks some. The data contain fewer than 80,000 clones, 92% of them seen just once; the ten biggest clones take up 5.5% to 6.5%. The sample consisted of peripheral blood. Receptor source: a human donor in a cohort sampled during active COVID-19.

This chain links TRBV28 with TRBJ1-5, with D possibly TRBD1 on 5 matching bases. The CDR3 spans 14 residues. Germline CDR1 reads MDHEN; CDR2 reads SYDVKM. The V and J ends lost 6 bases and 3 bases respectively, with 12 bases between them. The CDR3 spells CASRTKGSNQPQHF. The CDR3 bases are TGTGCCAGCAGAACAAAGGGGTCCAATCAGCCCCAGCATTTT.

The rearrangement joins TRBV7-3 to TRBJ2-5; 8 bases align to TRBD2. V dropped 4 bases and J dropped 2; count of bases not matched to a gene: 3. From germline, CDR1 is SGHTA and CDR2 FQGTGA. This CDR3 has 14 amino acids. The CDR3 protein is CASSSAGGQETQYF. The DNA of the CDR3 is TGTGCCAGCAGCTCGGCGGGGGGACAAGAGACCCAGTACTTC.

This rearrangement joins TRBV28 to TRBJ2-1; a weak D match, TRBD2 (6 bases). This CDR3 is 13 amino acids long. Germline V CDR1 and CDR2: MDHEN, SYDVKM. Trimming pared 8 bases from V and 4 bases from J, leaving 12 bases between. CDR3 DNA: TGTGCCAGCGGTCGTGCGGGGTACAATGAGCAGTTCTTC. Its translation: CASGRAGYNEQFF.

This clone appeared once. The rearrangement joins TRBV7-2 to TRBJ2-7, with a tentative D call TRBD1 (7 bases). Germline V CDR1 and CDR2: SGHTA, FQGNSA. The CDR3 length is 13 residues. Trimming removed 7 bases at V and 8 bases at J, with 18 bases between. This CDR3 reads CASNPGGRGQQYF. As DNA, the CDR3 is TGTGCCAGCAATCCCGGGGGTAGGGGGCAGCAGTACTTC. Full variable domain (remainder filled in from reference TRBV7-2 and TRBJ2-7): GAGVSQSPSNKVTEKGKDVELRCDPISGHTALYWYRQSLGQGLEFLIYFQGNSAPDKSGLPSDRFSAERTGGSVSTLTIQRTQQEDSAVYLCASNPGGRGQQYFGPGTRLTVT.

The chain is built from TRBV18 and TRBJ1-1, with a possible D match to TRBD1 (6 bases). Trimming shortened V by 3 bases and J by 1 base, and 12 bases separated the two germline ends. The CDR3 is 15 residues long. Germline lookup yields CDR1 KGHSH and CDR2 LQKENI. Here the CDR3 reads CASSPRQVQNTEAFF. The CDR3, as DNA: TGTGCCAGCTCACCGCGACAGGTCCAGAACACTGAAGCTTTCTTT.

This rearrangement joins TRBV3-1 (or the pseudogene TRBV3-2) to TRBJ2-5, with D perhaps TRBD2 (7 bases). Germline CDR1 reads LGHDT; CDR2 reads YNNKEL (reference sequence). The CDR3 extends over 14 amino acids. Deletions cut 3 bases from V and 4 bases from J, with 12 bases between. The CDR3 nucleotides read TGTGCCAGCAGCCAGGGGGGGGCGGGAGAGACCCAGTACTTC. Translating it yields CASSQGGAGETQYF.

The chain recombines TRBV11-1 with TRBJ1-6, with D unclear. In germline, CDR1 is SGHAT, CDR2 FQDESV (reference sequence). V lost 3 bases and J lost 0, with 6 bases in between. The CDR3 length is 15 residues. The CDR3 protein is CASSFQNSYNSPLHF. The CDR3, as DNA: TGTGCCAGCAGCTTTCAGAACTCCTATAATTCACCCCTCCACTTT.

J is TRBJ2-7 and V is TRBV12-3 or TRBV12-4; D is possibly TRBD1 (6 bases). This CDR3 has 13 amino acids. Trimming pared 6 bases from V and 6 bases from J, leaving 15 bases between. CDR3 sequence reads: CASSLVGAGEQYF. CDR3 sequence (DNA): TGTGCCAGCAGCCTCGTGGGGGCTGGCGAGCAGTACTTC.

This chain connects TRBV9 to TRBJ1-2, with D perhaps TRBD1 (5 bases). The V gene lost 4 bases and the J gene lost 7 bases, with 17 bases spanning the gap. The CDR3 runs 14 residues. CDR1 is SGDLS and CDR2 is YYNGEE in the germline V gene. The CDR3 DNA sequence: TGTGCCAGCAGCCTAGGCGAGACCGGGGGTGGCTACACCTTC. This sequence encodes CASSLGETGGGYTF.

J is TRBJ2-7 and V is TRBV15; D remains ambiguous. Trimming shortened V by 3 bases and J by 5 bases, and 8 bases separated the two germline ends. This CDR3 contains 12 residues. CDR1 and CDR2 (germline): LNHNV, YYDKDF (reference sequence). The CDR3 nucleotides are TGTGCCACCAGCAGGGCGAGGAACGAGCAGTACTTC. Amino acids: CATSRARNEQYF.

The chain combines TRBV19 with TRBJ1-2, with 12 bases aligning to TRBD1. There are 14 residues in the CDR3. The germline gives CDR1 LNHDA, CDR2 SQIVND (reference sequence). Trimming removed 7 bases from V and 4 bases from J; junction bases left unmatched: 4. This chain's CDR3 is CASTPGQGAYGYTF. CDR3 bases: TGTGCCAGTACGCCGGGACAGGGGGCCTATGGCTACACCTTC.

This chain links TRBV6-6 with TRBJ1-2; 8 positions agree with TRBD1. The CDR3 is 13 amino acids. Germline V gene data show CDR1 as MNHNY and CDR2 as SVGAGI (reference sequence). Trimming removed 5 bases from V and 5 bases from J; junction bases left unmatched: 4. The CDR3 region has the DNA TGTGCCAGCAGTCCCGGGACAGGATATGGCTACACCTTC. Protein product: CASSPGTGYGYTF.

This chain joins TRBV9 and TRBJ1-1; tentative D call: TRBD1 (5 bases). Germline V gene data show CDR1 as SGDLS and CDR2 as YYNGEE. This CDR3 contains 14 residues. V gave up 0 bases and J gave up 7 bases, with 13 bases separating them. The CDR3 DNA follows: TGTGCCAGCAGCGTAGTGGGGGGGTTCAGTGAAGCTTTCTTT. This translates into CASSVVGGFSEAFF.

V and J are TRBV3-1 (or the pseudogene TRBV3-2) and TRBJ2-2, with a weak D call TRBD2 (5 bases). Germline CDR1 is LGHDT and CDR2 is YNNKEL (reference sequence). The length of the CDR3 is 14 residues. Trimming cost V 0 bases and J 6 bases, with 8 bases left between them. The CDR3 sequence is CASSQDRGAGELFF. CDR3 nucleotides: TGTGCCAGCAGCCAAGATCGGGGTGCCGGGGAGCTGTTTTTT.

This chain links TRBV6-4 with TRBJ2-3; 7 nucleotides match TRBD2. The CDR3 consists of 14 residues. Losses at the gene ends were 3 bases for V and 5 bases for J; bases not matched to a gene: 5. Germline CDR1 MRHNA, CDR2 SNTAGT. The CDR3 DNA follows: TGTGCCAGCAGTGAGGCGGGAGATTTAGATACGCAGTATTTT. It is translated as CASSEAGDLDTQYF.

The chain employs TRBV9 and TRBJ2-3, with D perhaps matching TRBD2 (7 bases). The CDR3 spans 16 residues. In germline, CDR1 is SGDLS, CDR2 YYNGEE. V was shortened by 0 bases and J by 9 bases, with 20 bases between the two germline ends. The CDR3 loop reads CASSVVGGGAARTQYF. The CDR3 nucleotides are TGTGCCAGCAGCGTAGTTGGTGGGGGGGCCGCGCGGACGCAGTATTTT.

V and J are TRBV15 and TRBJ1-1; 7 nucleotides match TRBD1. V trimming: 2 bases; J trimming: 5 bases; junction bases outside the gene matches: 8. This CDR3 has 15 residues. Germline CDR1 reads LNHNV; CDR2 reads YYDKDF (reference sequence). CDR3 loop: CATSRQGERGTEAFF. CDR3 bases: TGTGCCACCAGCAGACAGGGGGAGCGAGGGACTGAAGCTTTCTTT. Variable domain in full (rest from reference TRBV15 and TRBJ1-1): DAMVIQNPRYQVTQFGKPVTLSCSQTLNHNVMYWYQQKSSQAPKLLFHYYDKDFNNEADTPDNFQSRRPNTSFCFLDIRSPGLGDTAMYLCATSRQGERGTEAFFGQGTRLTVV.

Turning to this clone: Additional DNA sequences in this sample encode the identical CDR3. The chain employs TRBV28 and TRBJ1-3, with no clear D. The CDR3 covers 15 residues. Germline V lookup: CDR1 MDHEN, CDR2 SYDVKM. Trimming pared 6 bases from V and 0 bases from J, leaving 12 bases between. CDR3 protein: CASSSGSLSGNTIYF. The CDR3 bases are TGTGCCAGCAGCTCAGGCAGCCTCTCTGGAAACACCATATATTTT.

The rearrangement joins TRBV24-1 to TRBJ2-7; 9 positions match TRBD2. The CDR3 contains 15 residues. The germline V gene has CDR1 KGHDR and CDR2 SFDVKD. With V trimmed by 4 bases and J by 3 bases, 6 bases remained unmatched. CDR3 sequence (DNA): TGTGCCACCAGTGACCCAAATAGCGGGAGCTACGAGCAGTACTTC. Its protein product is CATSDPNSGSYEQYF.

In DNA form, the CDR3 reads TGTGCCAGCACCGAGCTAGCGGGGGGGTACGAGCAGTACTTC. Translated: CASTELAGGYEQYF. This chain links TRBV7-2 with TRBJ2-7, with 12 nucleotides matching TRBD2. The V gene end was trimmed by 7 bases and the J gene end by 4 bases; junction bases not matched to a gene: 5. This CDR3 is built from 14 residues. Germline CDR1 reads SGHTA; CDR2 reads FQGNSA.

This clone was counted between two and nine times. The chain carries TRBV9 and TRBJ2-3; 8 bases agree with TRBD1. Germline CDR1 and CDR2: SGDLS and YYNGEE. CDR3 size: 16 residues. Losses at the gene ends were 4 bases for V and 4 bases for J; bases not matched to a gene: 11. As DNA, the CDR3 is TGTGCCAGCAGCCCACGGGACAGGTTCGGCGCAGATACGCAGTATTTT. As protein: CASSPRDRFGADTQYF.

This clone was detected a few times. This sequence joins TRBV28 and TRBJ1-5; TRBD1 matches at 8 bases. CDR1 and CDR2 (germline): MDHEN, SYDVKM. V lost 6 bases, J lost 9 bases, and 7 bases stayed unmatched. This CDR3 has 13 amino acids. DNA of the CDR3: TGTGCCAGCAGCAAGACAGGGGTACGGCCCCAGCATTTT. Protein: CASSKTGVRPQHF.

This clone came up once. CDR3 sequence: CASSRGTGVYQPQHF. CDR3 coding DNA: TGTGCCAGCAGCCGAGGAACAGGGGTATATCAGCCCCAGCATTTT. This rearrangement joins TRBV11-2 to TRBJ1-5; TRBD1 matches at 7 bases. Germline loops: CDR1 SGHAT, CDR2 FQNNGV. The CDR3 sequence is 15 residues long. V trimming: 5 bases; J trimming: 5 bases; junction bases outside the gene matches: 9.

V is TRBV23-1 and J is TRBJ2-2, with D tentatively TRBD1 (5 bases). TRBV23-1 is an ORF for which the function is uncertain. This CDR3 has 16 residues. With 1 base removed from V and 4 bases from J, the gap between germline ends came to 13 bases. The CDR3 region has the DNA TGCGCCAGCAGTCAATGGGGCGGATCGGGCACCGGGGAGCTGTTTTTT. Amino acid sequence: CASSQWGGSGTGELFF.

The J gene is TRBJ2-1, the V gene TRBV4-3, with 7 bases lining up with TRBD2. This CDR3 is built from 13 residues. V lost 4 bases to trimming and J lost 4 bases; unmatched junction nucleotides: 1. Germline V gives CDR1 LGHNA, CDR2 YSLEER. In DNA form, the CDR3 reads TGCGCCAGCAGCCCGGGGGGTTACAATGAGCAGTTCTTC. It encodes CASSPGGYNEQFF.

The rearrangement uses TRBV12-3 or TRBV12-4 and TRBJ2-5, with D unclear. The V gene lost 7 bases and the J gene lost 7 bases, with 13 bases spanning the gap. The CDR3 extends over 12 amino acids. CDR3 amino acids: CASTVASGTQYF. CDR3 nucleotide sequence: TGTGCCAGCACCGTCGCCTCGGGGACCCAGTACTTC.

The V and J genes are TRBV9 and TRBJ2-3, with D possibly matching TRBD2 (6 bases). V was trimmed by 0 bases and J by 2 bases, leaving 19 bases between them. Per germline, CDR1 SGDLS and CDR2 YYNGEE. CDR3 length: 18 amino acids. The CDR3 protein is CASSVGGSGGGVTDTQYF. The DNA for the CDR3 is TGTGCCAGCAGCGTAGGAGGATCGGGTGGCGGGGTCACAGATACGCAGTATTTT.

V and J are TRBV5-8 and TRBJ2-4, with D perhaps TRBD1 (5 bases). Trimming left V 0 bases short and J 0 bases short, with 13 bases between. Germline V CDR1 and CDR2: SGHTS, YDEGEE. This CDR3 comprises 17 residues. CDR3 in amino acids: CASSLAYRPIAKNIQYF. The DNA of the CDR3 is TGTGCCAGCAGCTTGGCATACAGGCCGATAGCCAAAAACATTCAGTACTTC.

The chain combines TRBV5-6 with TRBJ2-1; 8 bases agree with TRBD2. J lost 10 bases, V lost 6 bases, and 12 bases had no gene match. The CDR3 has 14 amino acids. The germline gives CDR1 SGHDT, CDR2 YYEEEE. CDR3 DNA: TGTGCCAGCACCGTCCCGGGACTAGTTCAAGAGCAGTTCTTC. Translating it yields CASTVPGLVQEQFF.

The chain employs TRBV6-4 and TRBJ2-7, with D possibly matching TRBD2 (6 bases). CDR3 length equals 14 residues. The V end was cut by 10 bases, the J end by 0 bases, with 16 bases between. Germline CDR1 reads MRHNA; CDR2 reads SNTAGT. The CDR3 DNA reads TGTGCCACCCGGGGGAGGACGAGCTCCTACGAGCAGTACTTC. Translation: CATRGRTSSYEQYF.

As to this clone: This sample also contains other DNA sequences that code for the same CDR3. The chain recombines TRBV4-1 with TRBJ1-2; D possibly corresponds to TRBD1 (5 bases). The CDR3 loop spans 14 amino acids. V lost 0 bases and J 8 bases, leaving 13 bases between the germline ends. Per the germline V gene, CDR1 is MGHRA and CDR2 is YSYEKL. CDR3 nucleotide sequence: TGCGCCAGCAGCCAAGATCGATCGGGGGGAGGCTACACCTTC. This translates into CASSQDRSGGGYTF.

This sequence joins TRBV18 and TRBJ2-6, with D perhaps TRBD1 (6 bases). V was pared by 3 bases and J by 0 bases, with 15 bases between. Germline CDR1 and CDR2: KGHSH and LQKENI. This CDR3 has 18 residues. CDR3 bases: TGTGCCAGCTCACCGAGGTTACAGGGTAGCTCTGGGGCCAACGTCCTGACTTTC. This codes for CASSPRLQGSSGANVLTF.